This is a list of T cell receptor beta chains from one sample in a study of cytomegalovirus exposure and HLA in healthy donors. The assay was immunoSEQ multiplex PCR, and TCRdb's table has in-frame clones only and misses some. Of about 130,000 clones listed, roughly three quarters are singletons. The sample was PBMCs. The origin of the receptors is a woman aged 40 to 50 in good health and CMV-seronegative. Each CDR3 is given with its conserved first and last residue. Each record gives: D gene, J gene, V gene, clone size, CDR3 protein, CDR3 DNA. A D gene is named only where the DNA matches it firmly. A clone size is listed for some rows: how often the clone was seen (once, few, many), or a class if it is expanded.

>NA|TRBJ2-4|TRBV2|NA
CASKNGWSGAKNIQYF
TGTGCCAGCAAGAATGGGTGGTCAGGAGCCAAAAACATTCAGTACTTC
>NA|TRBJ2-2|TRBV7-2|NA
CASSFAQQGRTGELFF
TGTGCCAGCAGCTTCGCCCAGCAGGGGCGGACCGGGGAGCTGTTTTTT
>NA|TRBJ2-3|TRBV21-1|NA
CASSKRPLGLCGSGTDTQYF
TGTGCCAGCAGCAAACGGCCCTTAGGTCTGTGCGGGAGTGGGACAGATACGCAGTATTTT
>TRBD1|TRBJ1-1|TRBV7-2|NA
CASMSQGAGTEAFF
TGTGCCAGCATGTCCCAGGGGGCGGGTACTGAAGCTTTCTTT
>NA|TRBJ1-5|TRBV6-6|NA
CASSYSPQGQPQHF
TGTGCCAGCAGTTACTCGCCCCAGGGTCAGCCCCAGCATTTT
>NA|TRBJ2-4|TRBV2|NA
CASKEGRGNIQYF
TGTGCCAGCAAAGAGGGCCGGGGAAACATTCAGTACTTC
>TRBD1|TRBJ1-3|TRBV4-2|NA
CASSQDGTGGAGSGNTIYF
TGTGCCAGCAGCCAAGATGGGACAGGGGGCGCCGGGTCTGGAAACACCATATATTTT
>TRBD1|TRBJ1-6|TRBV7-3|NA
CASSKDREGSPLHF
TGTGCCAGCAGCAAGGACAGGGAAGGCTCACCCCTCCACTTT
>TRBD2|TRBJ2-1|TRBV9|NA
CASSPGLAGANEQFF
TGTGCCAGCAGCCCGGGACTAGCGGGCGCCAATGAGCAGTTCTTC
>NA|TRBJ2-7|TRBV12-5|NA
CASAAETYEQYF
TGTGCTAGTGCGGCGGAGACCTACGAGCAGTACTTC
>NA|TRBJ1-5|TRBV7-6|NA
CASSLGEGERPQHF
TGTGCCAGCAGCTTAGGCGAGGGGGAGAGGCCCCAGCATTTT
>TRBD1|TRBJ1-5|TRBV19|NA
CASSVTGGNQPQHF
TGTGCCAGTAGTGTGACAGGGGGGAATCAGCCCCAGCATTTT
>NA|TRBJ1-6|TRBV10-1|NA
CAREGAPLHF
TGCGCCAGAGAGGGCGCACCCCTCCACTTT
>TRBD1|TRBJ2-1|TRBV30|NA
CAWQTGGYSNEQFF
TGTGCCTGGCAGACAGGGGGATACTCCAATGAGCAGTTCTTC
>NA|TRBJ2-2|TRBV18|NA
CASSPPVGTGELFF
TGTGCCAGCTCACCACCGGTCGGGACCGGGGAGCTGTTTTTT
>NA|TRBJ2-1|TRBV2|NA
CASSDSGGEQFF
TGTGCCAGCAGTGACAGCGGAGGGGAGCAGTTCTTC
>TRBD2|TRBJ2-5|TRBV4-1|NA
CASSQVTSGGLEETQYF
TGCGCCAGCAGCCAAGTAACTAGCGGGGGCCTAGAAGAGACCCAGTACTTC
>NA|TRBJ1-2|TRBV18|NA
CASSPPVAQFIGYTF
TGTGCCAGCTCACCACCGGTAGCCCAGTTTATTGGCTACACCTTC
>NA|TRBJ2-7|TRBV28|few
CASSIQGSGEQYF
TGTGCCAGCAGCATACAGGGCTCGGGCGAGCAGTACTTC
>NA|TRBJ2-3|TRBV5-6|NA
CASSSDSTDTQYF
TGTGCCAGCAGCTCCGACTCCACAGATACGCAGTATTTT
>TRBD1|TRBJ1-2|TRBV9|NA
CASSVGQGGGYTF
TGTGCCAGCAGCGTAGGACAGGGGGGAGGCTACACCTTC
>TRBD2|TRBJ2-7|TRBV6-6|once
CASSGLAGGRAYEQYF
TGTGCCAGCAGCGGACTAGCGGGGGGGCGCGCCTACGAGCAGTACTTC
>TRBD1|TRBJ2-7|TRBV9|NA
CASSVGQGVGYEQYF
TGTGCCAGCAGCGTAGGGCAGGGGGTAGGCTACGAGCAGTACTTC
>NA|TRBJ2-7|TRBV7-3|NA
CASSLDRSSYEQYF
TGTGCCAGCAGCTTAGACCGTAGCTCCTACGAACAGTACTTC
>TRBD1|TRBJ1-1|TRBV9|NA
CASSITGGSEAFF
TGTGCCAGCAGCATTACAGGGGGATCGGAAGCTTTCTTT
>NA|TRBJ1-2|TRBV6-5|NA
CASSEALNGYTF
TGTGCCAGCAGTGAAGCGTTGAATGGCTACACCTTC
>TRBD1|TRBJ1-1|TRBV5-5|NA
CASSEGTGRASTEAFF
TGTGCCAGCAGCGAGGGGACAGGGAGGGCGAGCACTGAAGCTTTCTTT
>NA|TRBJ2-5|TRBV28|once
CASSLETGGAAETQYF
TGTGCCAGCAGCCTGGAAACGGGCGGGGCGGCGGAGACCCAGTACTTC
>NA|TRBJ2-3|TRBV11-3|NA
CASSARGAGLVDTQYF
TGTGCCAGCAGCGCCAGGGGGGCCGGGTTGGTAGATACGCAGTATTTT
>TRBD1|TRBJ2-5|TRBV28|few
CASSLGQGRESETQYF
TGTGCCAGCAGTTTAGGACAGGGTAGGGAAAGCGAGACCCAGTACTTC
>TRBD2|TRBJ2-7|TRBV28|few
CASSPWGGSSYEQYF
TGTGCCAGCAGTCCTTGGGGGGGGAGCTCCTACGAGCAGTACTTC
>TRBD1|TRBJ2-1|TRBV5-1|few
CASSLRGGARNEQFF
TGCGCCAGCAGCTTGAGAGGGGGCGCTAGGAATGAGCAGTTCTTC
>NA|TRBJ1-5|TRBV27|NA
CASRTRADQPQHF
TGTGCCAGCCGAACCAGGGCCGATCAGCCCCAGCATTTT
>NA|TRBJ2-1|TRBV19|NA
CASSIMSVRGIHEQFF
TGTGCCAGTAGTATTATGAGTGTTCGGGGTATACATGAGCAGTTCTTC
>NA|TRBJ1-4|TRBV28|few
CASSLGGGTNEKLFF
TGTGCCAGCAGTCTGGGGGGGGGAACTAATGAAAAACTGTTTTTT
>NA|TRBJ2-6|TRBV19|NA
CASSIPSSGANVLTF
TGTGCCAGTAGTATTCCATCCTCTGGGGCCAACGTCCTGACTTTC
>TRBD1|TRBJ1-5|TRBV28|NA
CASTSTGAFSNQPQHF
TGTGCCAGTACCTCGACAGGGGCCTTTAGCAATCAGCCCCAGCATTTT
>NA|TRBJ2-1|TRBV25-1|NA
CASSEYDGAEYNEQFF
TGTGCCAGCAGTGAATATGATGGGGCAGAATACAATGAGCAGTTCTTC
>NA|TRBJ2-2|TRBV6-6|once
CASSYMDSPNTGELFF
TGTGCCAGCAGTTACATGGACAGCCCGAACACCGGGGAGCTGTTTTTT
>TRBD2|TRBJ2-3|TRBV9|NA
CASSVASGFTDTQYF
TGTGCCAGCAGCGTAGCTAGCGGATTCACAGATACGCAGTATTTT